This T cell receptor beta chain was found in a study of blood T cell repertoires in COVID-19. Across the whole study: The study drew acute and convalescent COVID-19 samples from the United States, Italy and Spain. The cDNA or gDNA used as material had been derived from T cells, B-cell-depleted T cells, or PBMCs.

There are 13 residues in the CDR3. CDR1 is SQVTM, CDR2 ANQGSEA, per germline. V shed 3 bases, J shed 5 bases, and the junction held 5 bases outside the gene matches. Patients of the Seattle cohort, enrolled during active infection, were followed longitudinally. Authors' analysis steps: Reference gene primer amplification yielded estimated nucleated cell counts. The assay was immunoSEQ multiplex PCR, and TCRdb's table has in-frame clones only and misses some. Clonal size and the V and J genes are those of that table, whereas D and trimming came from the DNA. In the table there are more than 65,000 clones, approximately 80% of which are singletons.

The TCR originated in a man aged 25 to 40 with COVID-19, enrolled during active disease. What was sequenced was peripheral blood. The chain is built from TRBV29-1 and TRBJ1-2, with 8 nucleotides matching TRBD1. The CDR3 protein is CSVDTTGGYGYTF. The CDR3 nucleotides are TGCAGCGTTGATACTACAGGGGGATATGGCTACACCTTC.